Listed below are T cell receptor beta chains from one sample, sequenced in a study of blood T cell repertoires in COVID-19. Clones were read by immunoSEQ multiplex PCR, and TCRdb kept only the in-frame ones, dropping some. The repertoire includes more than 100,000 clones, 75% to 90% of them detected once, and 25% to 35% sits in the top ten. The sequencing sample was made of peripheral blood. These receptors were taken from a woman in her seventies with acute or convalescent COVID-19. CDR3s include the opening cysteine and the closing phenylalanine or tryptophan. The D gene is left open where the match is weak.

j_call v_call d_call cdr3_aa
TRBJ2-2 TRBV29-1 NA CSVSGWGELFF
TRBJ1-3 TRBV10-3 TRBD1 CAIKRTGGDGNTIYF
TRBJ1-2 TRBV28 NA CATAGGVPNYGYTF
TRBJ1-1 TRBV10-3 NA CAISGFGSGSAAEAFF
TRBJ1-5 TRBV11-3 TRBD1 CASPAPDRDSNQPQHF
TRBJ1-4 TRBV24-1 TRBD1 CATSDTPPPGTGGFVRKGRQLFF
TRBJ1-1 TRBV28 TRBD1 CASLTGQNTEAFF
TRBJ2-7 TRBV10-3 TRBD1 CATAFLIGTGMYEQYF
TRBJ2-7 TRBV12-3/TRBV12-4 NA CASSFAGAGAQYF
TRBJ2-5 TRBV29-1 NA CSVELRLQETQYF
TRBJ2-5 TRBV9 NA CASSVGPSAEETQYF
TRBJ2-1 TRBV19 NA CASSPGRGPHNEQFF
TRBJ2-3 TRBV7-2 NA CASSVKWGDTDTQYF
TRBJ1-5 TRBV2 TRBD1 CASSEGQGFQPQHF
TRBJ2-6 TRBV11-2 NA CASSLDRTSGANVLTF
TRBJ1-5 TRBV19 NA CASSPGLGNQPQHF
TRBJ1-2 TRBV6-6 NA CASSYPGWSGYTF
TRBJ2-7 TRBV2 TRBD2 CASSRAGAGVSYEQYF
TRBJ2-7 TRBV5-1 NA CASSQDRAYEQYF
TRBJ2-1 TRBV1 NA CTSSPLAGILSSYNEQFF
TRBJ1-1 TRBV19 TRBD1 CASSGRDRTKAFF
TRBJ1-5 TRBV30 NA CAWSVHSNQPQHF
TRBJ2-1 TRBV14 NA CASSLFTDTRVHEQFF
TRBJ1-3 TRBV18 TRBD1 CASSLGQGSGNTIYF
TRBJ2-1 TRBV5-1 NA CASSEGRYNEQFF
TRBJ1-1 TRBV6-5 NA CASRRGGGFVTEAFF
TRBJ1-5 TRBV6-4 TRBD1 CASSNPGQGVDQPQHF